These 15 T cell receptor beta chains share one sample of origin, sequenced in a study of molecular identifiers for immune sequencing clone quantification. TCRdb re-analysed the PCR reads in MiXCR, keeping a single row per CDR3 protein. The data contain roughly 320,000 distinct CDR3 sequences, about 22% of them singletons. Input material: naive CD8+ T cells from blood, with Jurkat cell RNA spiked in. Specified subset: FACS-sorted CD8+CD4-CCR7+CD45RA+ naive T cells. The receptor set was obtained from a human donor in good health. Some libraries in this study had Jurkat cell RNA spiked in.

About this clonotype itself: This may be a read error: a much more frequent sequence differs by one nucleotide. The chain is built from TRBV6-2 or TRBV6-3 and TRBJ2-4; unclear D gene. Germline CDR1 MNHEY, CDR2 SVGEGT. This CDR3 spans 14 amino acids. CDR3 amino acids: CASGYLDDKNIQYF. The CDR3 coding sequence is TGTGCCAGCGGTTACTTGGACGACAAAAACATTCAGTACTTC.

V usage is TRBV7-8 and J usage is TRBJ1-1; TRBD1 is a possible D gene (5 bases). Germline assignment: CDR1 SGHVS and CDR2 FQNEAQ. Trimming cost V 2 bases and J 6 bases, with 25 bases left between them. The CDR3 runs 18 residues. CDR3 DNA: TGTGCCAGCAGCTTAAACCCGACAGCGACACTAGTCACCCCTGAAGCTTTCTTT. This gives the protein CASSLNPTATLVTPEAFF. Filled out from reference TRBV7-8 and TRBJ1-1, the complete variable domain reads GAGVSQSPRYKVAKRGQDVALRCDPISGHVSLFWYQQALGQGPEFLTYFQNEAQLDKSGLPSDRFFAERPEGSVSTLKIQRTQQEDSAVYLCASSLNPTATLVTPEAFFGQGTRLTVV.

The chain is built from TRBV6-2 or TRBV6-3 and TRBJ2-3; TRBD2 agrees at 10 bases. J was trimmed by 4 bases and V by 7 bases; bases with no gene match: 2. CDR3 length equals 13 residues. The germline gives CDR1 MNHEY, CDR2 SVGEGT. CDR3 bases: TGTGCCAGCACCGGACTAGCGGCAGATACGCAGTATTTT. Its translation: CASTGLAADTQYF.

Only a few counts were recorded for this clonotype. This chain joins TRBV4-3 and TRBJ2-3; the match to TRBD2 covers 14 bases. Germline loops: CDR1 LGHNA, CDR2 YSLEER. This CDR3 comprises 17 residues. V dropped 3 bases and J dropped 6; count of bases not matched to a gene: 8. In nucleotides, the CDR3 is TGCGCCAGCAGCCAGGAGGAGGGACTAGCGGGGGCCGATACGCAGTATTTT. It specifies CASSQEEGLAGADTQYF.

J is TRBJ2-1 and V is TRBV27, with 9 bases identical to TRBD2. There are 12 residues in the CDR3. Per germline, CDR1 MNHEY and CDR2 SMNVEV (reference sequence). Losses at the gene ends were 5 bases for V and 7 bases for J; bases not matched to a gene: 0. The DNA of the CDR3 is TGTGCCAGCAGTGGACTAGCGAATGAGCAGTTCTTC. Residues: CASSGLANEQFF.

In this sample, this clonotype turned up a few times. The rearrangement links TRBV20-1 to TRBJ1-6, with a possible D match to TRBD1 (6 bases). V gave up 3 bases and J gave up 10 bases, with 16 bases separating them. The CDR3 contains 14 residues. Looked up from germline, CDR1 is DFQATT and CDR2 is SNEGSKA (reference sequence). The CDR3 region is CSASYTGINSPLHF. The CDR3 DNA follows: TGCAGTGCTAGTTACACAGGGATAAACTCACCCCTCCACTTT.

This clonotype has only a few counts. The genes are TRBV3-1 and TRBJ2-5, with 10 bases matching TRBD2. Germline V gives CDR1 LGHDT, CDR2 YNNKEL (reference sequence). This CDR3 comprises 17 residues. V was pared by 0 bases and J by 5 bases, with 9 bases of the junction left unmatched. CDR3 nucleotide sequence: TGTGCCAGCAGCCAAGATCGAGCGGGGGGGCCGATGGAGACCCAGTACTTC. Translating gives CASSQDRAGGPMETQYF.

The rearrangement joins TRBV3-1 to TRBJ2-2, with a weak D call TRBD2 (6 bases). CDR1 is LGHDT, CDR2 YNNKEL, per germline (reference sequence). Trimming took off 4 bases at V and 5 bases at J, with 11 bases between the two ends. This CDR3 has 14 residues. CDR3 loop: CASSPGRGTGELFF. The CDR3 bases are TGTGCCAGCAGCCCCGGACGGGGGACCGGGGAGCTGTTTTTT.

The table lists this clonotype with many counts. The chain employs TRBV7-2 and TRBJ1-4; TRBD1 matches at 11 bases. CDR1 is SGHTA and CDR2 is FQGNSA in the germline V gene. The CDR3 has 16 residues. The junction had 8 bases not matched to a gene; V was cut back by 5 bases and J by 6 bases. CDR3 nucleotide sequence: TGTGCCAGCAGCCATGGTTGGACAGGGGGCTATGAAAAACTGTTTTTT. Translated, it gives CASSHGWTGGYEKLFF.

Points on this clonotype: A read error may explain this, as a much larger clone is one base away. V gene TRBV12-3 or TRBV12-4 combines with J gene TRBJ2-7; TRBD1 matches at 9 bases. The CDR3 totals 13 residues. The CDR3 DNA follows: TGTGCCAGCAGCCCGGGACAGGGAGGGGAGCAGGACTTC. Its protein product is CASSPGQGGEQDF.

This clonotype was detected many times. The chain uses TRBV16 and TRBJ2-3; D is uncertain. Germline values: CDR1 KGHSY, CDR2 FQNENV. CDR3 length: 14 amino acids. Trimming took off 3 bases at V and 2 bases at J, with 9 bases between the two ends. CDR3 in DNA: TGTGCCAGCAGCCATCCGCAGAACACAGATACGCAGTATTTT. Its translation: CASSHPQNTDTQYF.

In its sample, this clonotype was seen a few times. The rearrangement uses TRBV13 and TRBJ1-1, with 7 positions matching TRBD1. The CDR3 runs to 14 residues. J was trimmed by 6 bases and V by 5 bases; bases with no gene match: 9. Germline V gene lookup returns CDR1 PRHDT and CDR2 FYEKMQ (reference sequence). The CDR3 reads CASSGDRDGPEAFF. As DNA, the CDR3 is TGTGCCAGCAGCGGCGACAGGGACGGGCCTGAAGCTTTCTTT.

In regard to this clonotype: At one end, the junction sequence differs from germline, possibly due to a read error. The V call is TRBV2, the J call TRBJ2-3; TRBD2 matches at 8 bases. The germline gives CDR1 SNHLY, CDR2 FYNNEI. CDR3 length: 14 residues. The CDR3 here is CTSKVAGSTDTQYF. The CDR3 region has the DNA TGTACCAGCAAGGTAGCGGGGAGCACAGATACGCAGTATTTT.

This clonotype was recorded only once. A junction boundary mismatches the germline segment, possibly from a read error. The J gene is TRBJ2-7, the V gene TRBV28; D is perhaps TRBD2 (7 bases). Germline assignment: CDR1 MDHEN and CDR2 SYDVKM. This CDR3 region has 15 residues. The CDR3 nucleotides read TGTGCCAGCAGTCCCGTGCCCCGGGGGGCCTGCGAGCGGTACTTC. This sequence encodes CASSPVPRGACERYF. The full variable domain, rest sourced from reference TRBV28 and TRBJ2-7, is DVKVTQSSRYLVKRTGEKVFLECVQDMDHENMFWYRQDPGLGLRLIYFSYDVKMKEKGDIPEGYSVSREKKERFSLILESASTNQTSMYLCASSPVPRGACERYFGPGTRLTVT.

There are a few counts of this clonotype. The genes are TRBV23-1 and TRBJ2-1; 7 positions match TRBD2. TRBV23-1 is sorted into the ORF group, with uncertain function. The CDR3 length is 23 residues. With V trimmed by 0 bases and J by 4 bases, 27 bases remained unmatched. CDR3 amino acids: CASSQSSGIKRDPSDGGYNEQFF. CDR3 DNA sequence: TGCGCCAGCAGTCAATCATCTGGGATTAAGCGGGACCCTTCGGACGGGGGGTACAATGAGCAGTTCTTC.